One sample yielded the 7 T cell receptor beta chains listed below, sequenced in a study of identical twins. TCRdb reanalysed the 5' RACE reads using MiXCR and keeps one entry per CDR3 protein. The sample has roughly 470,000 distinct CDR3 sequences, roughly an eighth seen once. The sample was also linked to a second study, of yellow fever vaccine responses in identical twins.

Sequenced sample: CD4+ T cells sorted from blood. All receptors derive from a woman aged 18-35 years in good health.

This clonotype was found a few times. The CDR3 bases are TGTGCCAGCAGCCAATTAATCTTAGCGGGTAGGGGCACAGATACGCAGTATTTT. Translated, it gives CASSQLILAGRGTDTQYF. The chain uses TRBV11-2 and TRBJ2-3; TRBD2 aligns across 7 bases. After removal of 5 bases from V and 1 base from J, the junction contained 15 bases not matched to a gene. The CDR3 is made up of 18 amino acids. Germline CDR1 and CDR2: SGHAT and FQNNGV.

This clonotype was picked up many times. The chain links TRBV6-6 to TRBJ1-1; D is unresolved. In germline, CDR1 is MNHNY, CDR2 SVGAGI (reference sequence). V lost 4 bases, J lost 2 bases, and 8 bases lay in between. This CDR3 spans 13 amino acids. The CDR3 spells CASSFAENTEAFF. The CDR3 nucleotides are TGTGCCAGCAGTTTTGCAGAAAACACTGAAGCTTTCTTT.

This clonotype was recorded a few times. This rearrangement joins TRBV27 to TRBJ2-7; D tentatively reads TRBD1 or TRBD2 (5 bases each). CDR3 length: 12 amino acids. V was cut by 0 bases and J by 9 bases, with 9 bases left in between. The germline V gene encodes CDR1 MNHEY and CDR2 SMNVEV (reference sequence). CDR3 region: CASSLSGGWQYF. Written as DNA, the CDR3 is TGTGCCAGCAGTTTATCTGGGGGATGGCAGTACTTC.

This clonotype was seen a handful of times. The rearrangement joins TRBV6-1 to TRBJ2-3, with 7 bases fitting TRBD1. Germline-derived CDR1 and CDR2 are MNHNS and SASEGT. The V and J ends lost 5 bases and 5 bases, in that order; junction bases with no gene match: 7. This CDR3 is 14 amino acids long. In DNA, the CDR3 is TGTGCCAGCAGTCGACAGGGAGCCGTAGATACGCAGTATTTT. Protein: CASSRQGAVDTQYF.

This clonotype was seen more than once but under ten times. The chain employs TRBV3-1 and TRBJ2-3, with 13 bases that match TRBD2. This CDR3 has 16 amino acids. The trim removed 4 bases at V and 4 bases at J, leaving 5 bases unmatched. The germline V gene encodes CDR1 LGHDT and CDR2 YNNKEL (reference sequence). This CDR3 reads CASSRGLAGTADTQYF. Written as DNA, the CDR3 is TGTGCCAGCAGCCGGGGACTAGCGGGGACCGCAGATACGCAGTATTTT.

The DNA of the CDR3 is TGTGCCAGCAGCCAAGAGGGGGCATCTGGGGCCAACGTCCTGACTTTC. Translating gives CASSQEGASGANVLTF. The chain uses TRBV4-2 and TRBJ2-6, with D maybe TRBD1 (6 bases). The germline V gene encodes CDR1 LGHNA and CDR2 YNFKEQ. Trimming pared 0 bases from V and 1 base from J, leaving 7 bases between. CDR3 size: 16 residues.

This sequence joins TRBV29-1 and TRBJ2-1, with D possibly TRBD1 on 6 matching bases. V lost 5 bases to trimming and J lost 6 bases, with 11 bases between them. This CDR3 is built from 12 residues. Looked up from germline, CDR1 is SQVTM and CDR2 is ANQGSEA. The CDR3 nucleotides are TGCAGCGTTTTCTACAGGGTCAATGAGCAGTTCTTC. This gives the protein CSVFYRVNEQFF.